This T cell receptor beta chain was captured in a study of T cells in Graves' hyperthyroidism and ophthalmopathy (dated by TCRdb to the late 2010s). Notes on the research overall: Peripheral blood was collected at initial diagnosis, before any treatment. To identify TCR V-J signatures that set the groups apart, the researchers used a discovery cohort of roughly 100 patients, made up of around 40 with Graves' ophthalmopathy and some 55 with stable Graves' hyperthyroidism. Prospective prediction of ophthalmopathy was tested in an independent validation cohort consisting of fewer than 20 hyperthyroidism patients and 15 to 17 patients who later progressed to ophthalmopathy. The 100 discovery patients were randomly split 7:3 into training and test sets. In addition, the study compared T-cell repertoires in thyroid tissue and in blood from several Graves' hyperthyroidism patients. After blood sampling, hyperthyroidism patients were treated with methimazole at a starting dose of 30 mg daily, and ophthalmopathy patients were treated with high-dose intravenous methylprednisolone. According to the paper, TCR Vbeta CDR3 sequencing was carried out on 120 to 150 peripheral blood samples, which came from approximately 43 ophthalmopathy, fewer than 80 hyperthyroidism and approximately 17 progressor patients. General conclusions and limits of the study: In validation, progression to ophthalmopathy was predicted by the model with approximately 67% sensitivity and roughly 76% specificity, a median of about 6.4 months before onset. Ophthalmopathy was separated from stable hyperthyroidism by a 13 V-J signature model, with just over 85% sensitivity and 81% to 83% specificity obtained in cross-validation and 80%/75% obtained in testing. No statistical method was used to fix the sample size in advance, and group allocation was not hidden from the investigators. Most expanded thyroid clonotypes (frequency above 0.001) were also detected in blood, a finding suggesting that blood repertoires may reflect thyroid immune responses.

This clonotype has more than one count but fewer than ten. Its antigen specificity is not known. No base quality values were provided; no much bigger clone lies one nucleotide off. V has 2 bases trimmed and J has 11 bases trimmed; junction bases matching no gene number 8. Including the terminal cysteine and phenylalanine, the CDR3 comprises 15 residues. Kept here is only the CDR3 DNA, which spans 45 bases and is read in frame from base 1. Amplification of TCR beta CDR3 regions was carried out from RNA transcripts. The TCR CDR3 was subjected to a first round of RT-PCR using the HTBI primer set and the Qiagen OneStep RT-PCR kit. A second multiplex PCR round built the libraries, followed by size selection and purification. The libraries were sequenced on an Illumina HiSeq2000 using paired-end 100 bp reads. Turning to the authors' computational methods: SOAPnuke was used to process the raw data, removing reads that contained adapters or uncalled bases, had a mean Phred below 15, or lacked an exact match to the constant primer or identifier. High-quality paired reads were merged using COPE v1.2.5, and each unique nucleotide sequence was defined as a clonotype. MiTCR v1.1 was used to align the clonotypes against IMGT TRBV, TRBD and TRBJ reference segments. The analysis included only V-J combinations with a frequency above 0.0001, which together covered about 99% of the repertoires. The TCS score was defined as the ratio of F50 (clonal expansion) to E x V (chaos), calculated using BLOSUM62-based TCRdist between CDR3 peptides within each V-J. Welch's t-statistics and random forest reduced 500 to 650 V-J features to 10 to 15, which were used in a naive Bayes classifier (R e1071). TCRdb trimmed public reads at Q25 via fastp, called clones via MiXCR and kept in-frame beta chains. Merged by CDR3 protein, the rows form single entries marked with the most common genes and DNA. None of the V and J calls come from the authors' own analysis; TCRdb made them. The sample profile shows 350,000 to 400,000 distinct CDR3 sequences; around 13% of them were found once. The ten largest make up approximately 11% of the sample.

Graves' hyperthyroidism was defined as stable when no progression to ophthalmopathy occurred over 18 months of follow-up. Hyperthyroidism patients were newly diagnosed, with disease duration under 2 months, and aged 18 to 65 years. Exclusion was applied to patients with uncontrolled infections, other autoimmune diseases, pregnancy or lactation. Diagnoses were based on clinical symptoms, serum thyroxine and TRAb, thyroid ultrasound and orbital computed tomography. PBMCs were isolated from 10 ml of fresh peripheral blood by Ficoll-Paque density gradient centrifugation. Trizol reagent was used to extract total RNA, and RNA quality was then checked on an Agilent 2100 Bioanalyzer.

The source is a woman between 55 and 75 years old with Graves' hyperthyroidism. The rearranged segments are TRBV12-3 or TRBV12-4 and TRBJ2-2, with 10 bases in between that match TRBD2. The sequenced sample consisted of blood. The encoded CDR3 is CASSLLAGARGELFF. Here is the DNA: TGTGCCAGCAGTTTACTAGCGGGAGCTAGGGGAGAGCTGTTTTTT.